This TCR beta chain was obtained from a study of T cells expressing NK-cell markers. Turning to the study itself: Sorted CD3+CD56-NKG2C+, CD3+CD56+NKG2C+ and CD3+CD56+NKG2C- T cells supplied the TCR beta repertoires. Seven sequenced donors out of eight were HCMV-seropositive, one seronegative. Study conclusions and caveats: The CD3+CD56-NKG2C+ fraction of several donors was also led by these clonotypes. Among CD8+ T cells from five or six donors, dominant NKG2C+ clonotypes accounted for about 1.0-8%.

After re-calling the 5' RACE reads, TCRdb lists one entry per CDR3 protein, DNA absent. This sample's table has 300,000 to 450,000 distinct CDR3 sequences. CDR1 and CDR2 (germline): DFQATT, SNEGSKA (reference sequence). The CDR3 totals 15 residues. As concerns this clonotype: What it recognizes is unknown.

V usage is TRBV20-1 and J usage is TRBJ2-3. Sequencing was carried out using blood T cells: a sorted CD56 or NKG2C T cell subset, CD4+ or CD8+ T cells, or bulk PBMC T cells (not recorded which). This clonotype was obtained from a man aged 18 to 69 in good health. The CDR3 reads CSARDPGSSPDTQYF.